This TCR beta chain was recorded in a study of shared clonotypes between healthy human individuals. Study outcomes and limitations: The sampled material consisted only of blood, and tissue repertoires are likely to differ.

As concerns this clone: The antigen remains unidentified.

Nashville, Tennessee was home to all donors, who were Caucasian adults. Libraries were prepared by immunoSEQ multiplex PCR; TCRdb keeps only in-frame clonotypes and omits some of them. Altogether about 1 million clones are present, about 77% being singletons, with the ten largest covering roughly 1.5%. Germline assignment: CDR1 ENHRY and CDR2 SYGVKD. V lost 3 bases and J 5 bases, leaving 13 bases between the germline ends. CDR3 size: 14 residues. V usage is TRBV10-3 and J usage is TRBJ1-1, with D possibly TRBD1 on 5 matching bases. This clonotype was obtained from a man between 18 and 29 years old in good health. The sample taken for sequencing was memory CD4+ T cells sorted from blood. Indicated subset: CD45RA-negative fraction. The CDR3 region has the DNA TGTGCCATCAGTGATTTTAGGGGACGTACTGAAGCTTTCTTT. This translates into CAISDFRGRTEAFF.